The entry below gives a single T cell receptor beta chain sequence along with its context. V was cut by 2 bases and J by 8 bases, with 19 bases left in between. The CDR3 consists of 16 residues. Germline CDR1 MDHEN, CDR2 SYDVKM. The data were obtained in a study of shared clonotypes between healthy human individuals. Background on the study: Serving as donors were a couple of women and three men, whose ages spanned 18 to 49.

The assay ran at deep level. Every subset had its genomic DNA shared out evenly among several immunoSEQ plates. Generated by immunoSEQ multiplex PCR, the TCRdb table keeps only in-frame clones and is missing some. The sample yields roughly 720,000 clones, roughly 91% seen once. The V call is TRBV28, the J call TRBJ2-1; D is possibly TRBD2 (6 bases). The specimen sequenced was memory CD8+ T cells from PBMCs. Subset indicated: CD45RO+ cells pooled with CCR7-negative TemRA cells. This TCR was sampled from a man younger than 30 in good health. Some clones in this sample may be carry-over from other donors' samples. The CDR3 nucleotides read TGTGCCAGCAGTTTACCAGCTAGCGCTTTTTTCGATGAGCAGTTCTTC. Translated: CASSLPASAFFDEQFF. Drawing the rest from reference TRBV28 and TRBJ2-1, the complete variable domain is DVKVTQSSRYLVKRTGEKVFLECVQDMDHENMFWYRQDPGLGLRLIYFSYDVKMKEKGDIPEGYSVSREKKERFSLILESASTNQTSMYLCASSLPASAFFDEQFFGPGTRLTVL.